A selection of T cell receptor beta chains follows, all from one sample in a study of CD8+ T cells in alopecia areata. Profiled with immunoSEQ multiplex PCR; TCRdb holds only in-frame clones, not every one. Of around 200,000 clones listed, about three fifths are singletons. This specimen consisted of CD4+ T cells sorted from blood, obtained at week 4, from a patient treated with tofacitinib. Every receptor here comes from a human donor with alopecia areata. Each CDR3 is given with its conserved first and last residue. A D gene is named only where the DNA matches it firmly. The size field is filled for only some rows; it gives once, few, many or a size class.

D: .
V: TRBV5-1
size: .
J: TRBJ2-6
DNA: TGCGCCAGCACCCCTGGGGGGCTGATCTCTGGGGCCAACGTCCTGACTTTC
CDR3: CASTPGGLISGANVLTF

D: .
V: TRBV19
size: .
J: TRBJ1-1
DNA: TGTGCCAGCTCCAGGAAGGGGAACACTGAAGCTTTCTTT
CDR3: CASSRKGNTEAFF

D: .
V: TRBV5-1
size: few
J: TRBJ2-1
DNA: TGCGCCAGCAGCTTGGGGGCAGGGGTGGATGAGCAGTTCTTC
CDR3: CASSLGAGVDEQFF

D: TRBD2
V: TRBV29-1
size: once
J: TRBJ2-3
DNA: TGCAGCGTGAGAGCGGGGGCCCGCACAGATACGCAGTATTTT
CDR3: CSVRAGARTDTQYF

D: .
V: TRBV9
size: once
J: TRBJ2-7
DNA: TGTGCCAGCAGCGTAGGACAGTCCTTATCCTACGAGCAGTACTTC
CDR3: CASSVGQSLSYEQYF

D: .
V: TRBV30
size: few
J: TRBJ1-5
DNA: TGTGCCTGTTCTTCACGGGGACTCAGCCAGCCCCAGCATTTT
CDR3: CACSSRGLSQPQHF

D: .
V: TRBV11-2
size: few
J: TRBJ2-5
DNA: TGTGCCAGCAGCGGGGGGGCCCAAGAGACCCAGTACTTC
CDR3: CASSGGAQETQYF

D: .
V: TRBV5-1
size: many
J: TRBJ2-7
DNA: TGCGCCAGCAGCTTGACGACAGCCTACGAGCAGTACTTC
CDR3: CASSLTTAYEQYF

D: .
V: TRBV5-1
size: few
J: TRBJ1-2
DNA: TGCGCCAGCAGCTTGGACAACTATGGCTACACCTTC
CDR3: CASSLDNYGYTF

D: TRBD1
V: TRBV30
size: few
J: TRBJ1-1
DNA: TGTGCCTGGAGTCTTTGGATTACAGGGGAGTTTCCTGAAGCTTTCTTT
CDR3: CAWSLWITGEFPEAFF

D: TRBD1
V: TRBV25-1
size: .
J: TRBJ1-2
DNA: TGTGCCAGCAGTGAACTCGACAGGGCAATGGGCTACACCTTC
CDR3: CASSELDRAMGYTF

D: .
V: TRBV5-6
size: .
J: TRBJ2-2
DNA: TGTGCCAGCAGCTTGGGACCCTCTCTGACCGGGGAGCTGTTTTTT
CDR3: CASSLGPSLTGELFF

D: .
V: TRBV4-2
size: .
J: TRBJ1-5
DNA: TGTGCCAGCAGCCCGCGTGTGGGGAGCAATCAGCCCCAGCATTTT
CDR3: CASSPRVGSNQPQHF

D: .
V: TRBV30
size: few
J: TRBJ1-4
DNA: TGTGCCTGGCGCAAGCCGGGACGAAATGAAAAACTGTTTTTT
CDR3: CAWRKPGRNEKLFF

D: .
V: TRBV5-6
size: few
J: TRBJ2-7
DNA: TGTGCCAGCAGCTCCAGAACAGGGAACTCCTACGAGCAGTACTTC
CDR3: CASSSRTGNSYEQYF

D: .
V: TRBV30
size: once
J: TRBJ2-1
DNA: TGTGCCTGGAGTCCACTCAATGAGCAGTTCTTC
CDR3: CAWSPLNEQFF

D: .
V: TRBV14
size: .
J: TRBJ1-2
DNA: TGTGCCAGCAGCCCCGAGTTGGGGGGAAGATATGGCTACACCTTC
CDR3: CASSPELGGRYGYTF

D: TRBD1
V: TRBV7-9
size: .
J: TRBJ1-1
DNA: TGTGCCAGCAGCTTGGGACAGGGGGACACTGAAGCTTTCTTT
CDR3: CASSLGQGDTEAFF

D: .
V: TRBV2
size: .
J: TRBJ2-3
DNA: TGTGCCAGCAGTGAAGCGCTTCTTCCTAGCGGCACAGATACGCAGTATTTT
CDR3: CASSEALLPSGTDTQYF

D: .
V: TRBV19
size: once
J: TRBJ1-4
DNA: TGTGCCAGTACCGATGGGGCAGTATGGACTGAAAAACTGTTTTTT
CDR3: CASTDGAVWTEKLFF

D: .
V: TRBV11-3
size: .
J: TRBJ1-6
DNA: TGTGCCAGCAGCTTAGCGACAGCCAATTCACCCCTCCACTTT
CDR3: CASSLATANSPLHF

D: .
V: TRBV23-1
size: .
J: TRBJ2-3
DNA: TGCGCCAGCAGTCAGCGACCAGAGGGGGCAGATACGCAGTATTTT
CDR3: CASSQRPEGADTQYF

D: TRBD2
V: TRBV5-1
size: .
J: TRBJ2-5
DNA: TGCGCCAGCAGCCCTCTCAGCGGGGCAGGTCCACAAGAGACCCAGTACTTC
CDR3: CASSPLSGAGPQETQYF

D: .
V: TRBV15
size: .
J: TRBJ2-3
DNA: TGTGCCACCAGCAGAGCTGACAGCTCCGGGGCAGATACGCAGTATTTT
CDR3: CATSRADSSGADTQYF

D: .
V: TRBV28
size: .
J: TRBJ1-2
DNA: TGTGCCAGCCTGGGGAGGGGAGGCTACACCTTC
CDR3: CASLGRGGYTF

D: .
V: TRBV5-6
size: .
J: TRBJ2-2
DNA: TGTGCCAGCAGCTCCGCAGGGGGGAGCACCGGGGAGCTGTTTTTT
CDR3: CASSSAGGSTGELFF

D: TRBD1
V: TRBV15
size: .
J: TRBJ1-2
DNA: TGTGCCACCAGCAGACGCGGGACAGACTATGGCTACACCTTC
CDR3: CATSRRGTDYGYTF

D: TRBD1
V: TRBV7-9
size: few
J: TRBJ1-1
DNA: TGTGCCAGCAGCTTACAGGGGGCGAGTACTGAAGCTTTCTTT
CDR3: CASSLQGASTEAFF

D: .
V: TRBV6-5
size: .
J: TRBJ1-2
DNA: TGTGCCAGCAGTTCCGACAGCCACTATGGCTACACCTTC
CDR3: CASSSDSHYGYTF

D: TRBD2
V: TRBV7-2
size: .
J: TRBJ2-7
DNA: TGTGCCAGCAGCTTAGCGGGACTAGAAGGCTACGAGCAGTACTTC
CDR3: CASSLAGLEGYEQYF

D: TRBD2
V: TRBV5-1
size: .
J: TRBJ2-1
DNA: TGCGCCAGCAGCTTGGTAGCGGGGGGTCAAAGCTCCTACAATGAGCAGTTCTTC
CDR3: CASSLVAGGQSSYNEQFF

D: .
V: TRBV30
size: .
J: TRBJ1-5
DNA: TGTGCCTGGGCACAGGGAAACAGCAATCAGCCCCAGCATTTT
CDR3: CAWAQGNSNQPQHF

D: TRBD1
V: TRBV7-8
size: once
J: TRBJ1-2
DNA: TGTGCCAGCAGCGAAACAGGGGACGGCGGCTACACCTTC
CDR3: CASSETGDGGYTF

D: TRBD2
V: TRBV5-1
size: .
J: TRBJ2-5
DNA: TGCGCCAGCAGCGCGGGACTAGCGGGGGACCTCCAAGAGACCCAGTACTTC
CDR3: CASSAGLAGDLQETQYF

D: .
V: TRBV5-6
size: .
J: TRBJ2-3
DNA: TGTGCCAGCTTGTATTCGGGTACAGATACGCAGTATTTT
CDR3: CASLYSGTDTQYF

D: TRBD1
V: TRBV7-2
size: many
J: TRBJ1-5
DNA: TGTGCCAGCAGTAAGGGGGCAGGGGGCTCTGGACAGCCCCAGCATTTT
CDR3: CASSKGAGGSGQPQHF

D: .
V: TRBV18
size: .
J: TRBJ2-5
DNA: TGTGCCAGCTCACCTCCGGGGTTGGAGACCCAGTACTTC
CDR3: CASSPPGLETQYF

D: TRBD1
V: TRBV4-1
size: .
J: TRBJ1-5
DNA: TGCGCCAGCAGCCAAGCCGGACAGGCCGCTGGCAATCAGCCCCAGCATTTT
CDR3: CASSQAGQAAGNQPQHF

D: .
V: TRBV27
size: .
J: TRBJ2-5
DNA: TGTGCCAGCAGTAGTTTCCGGGACCAAGAGACCCAGTACTTC
CDR3: CASSSFRDQETQYF

D: .
V: TRBV30
size: .
J: TRBJ1-2
DNA: TGTGCCGTTAGCGGACAGCTGGTCTATGGCTACACCTTC
CDR3: CAVSGQLVYGYTF

D: .
V: TRBV11-2
size: .
J: TRBJ2-7
DNA: TGTGCCAGCAGCGTGAAGTACGAGCAGTACTTC
CDR3: CASSVKYEQYF

D: TRBD1
V: TRBV29-1
size: .
J: TRBJ1-2
DNA: TGCAGCGTTGACGGACAGGGGAGTACTAACTATGGCTACACCTTC
CDR3: CSVDGQGSTNYGYTF

D: .
V: TRBV25-1
size: .
J: TRBJ1-2
DNA: TGTGCCAGCAGTGGGATCCATGGCTACACCTTC
CDR3: CASSGIHGYTF

D: TRBD1
V: TRBV30
size: once
J: TRBJ1-2
DNA: TGTGCCTGGAGGGACAGGGTGGCGGGCTACACCTTC
CDR3: CAWRDRVAGYTF

D: TRBD2
V: TRBV4-3
size: .
J: TRBJ2-1
DNA: TGCGCCAGCAGCCTACAATATAGCGGGGGGCTCTCCTACAATGAGCAGTTCTTC
CDR3: CASSLQYSGGLSYNEQFF

D: .
V: TRBV6-5
size: once
J: TRBJ2-3
DNA: TGTGCCAGCAGTTACCTAGAGGGGACGGGAGATACGCAGTATTTT
CDR3: CASSYLEGTGDTQYF